A single sample is the source of the 32 T cell receptor beta chains below, sequenced in a study of T cells in Graves' hyperthyroidism and ophthalmopathy. RNA transcripts gave rise to amplified TCR beta CDR3 regions. Carried out on the TCR CDR3, a first-round RT-PCR used the HTBI primer set. TCRdb itself ran the multiplex PCR reads through MiXCR, one entry per CDR3 protein. The sample yields roughly 380,000 distinct CDR3 sequences, about an eighth seen once. Sequenced: blood. The source of these receptors is a woman between 18 and 29 years old with Graves' hyperthyroidism.

This clonotype turned up a few times. This chain connects TRBV7-9 to TRBJ2-5; tentatively, D is TRBD2 (7 bases). CDR1 SEHNR and CDR2 FQNEAQ come from the germline V gene (reference sequence). V lost 5 bases to trimming and J lost 2 bases, with 24 bases between them. This CDR3 region has 18 residues. This CDR3 reads CASSTWGAGAGEQETQYF. CDR3 in DNA: TGTGCCAGCAGCACATGGGGGGCAGGTGCGGGAGAGCAAGAGACCCAGTACTTC. Supplemented by reference TRBV7-9 and TRBJ2-5, the full variable domain reads DTGVSQNPRHKITKRGQNVTFRCDPISEHNRLYWYRQTLGQGPEFLTYFQNEAQLEKSRLLSDRFSAERPKGSFSTLEIQRTEQGDSAMYLCASSTWGAGAGEQETQYFGPGTRLLVL.

This clonotype was counted once. The chain links TRBV9 to TRBJ1-2; D is undetermined. There are 14 residues in the CDR3. In germline, CDR1 is SGDLS, CDR2 YYNGEE. V was pared by 9 bases and J by 3 bases, with 18 bases between. Here the CDR3 reads CATSPSWSHYGYTF. The CDR3 DNA follows: TGTGCCACAAGCCCATCCTGGAGCCACTATGGCTACACCTTC.

Many counts were recorded for this clonotype. V usage is TRBV2 and J usage is TRBJ2-1; 12 bases are shared with TRBD1. The V gene's germline CDR1 is SNHLY and CDR2 FYNNEI. V lost 7 bases, J lost 8 bases, and 15 bases stayed unmatched. The CDR3 is 17 amino acids. CDR3 nucleotides: TGTGCCAGCAACGGCCCGTCCTGGGACAGGGGGCCACATGAGCAGTTCTTC. It specifies CASNGPSWDRGPHEQFF.

This clonotype was observed many times. The genes are TRBV7-3 and TRBJ2-1, with 7 bases aligning to TRBD2. The CDR3 covers 13 residues. The germline V gene encodes CDR1 SGHTA and CDR2 FQGTGA. V dropped 10 bases and J dropped 5; count of bases not matched to a gene: 8. The CDR3 spells CATGSGTHNEQFF. The CDR3 nucleotides are TGTGCCACAGGGAGCGGGACCCACAATGAGCAGTTCTTC.

Comments on this clonotype: A much larger clone differs by one base, so this may be a read error. V usage is TRBV11-2 and J usage is TRBJ2-5; 8 nucleotides agree with TRBD2. J was trimmed by 1 base and V by 4 bases; bases with no gene match: 5. The CDR3 consists of 15 residues. Looked up from germline, CDR1 is SGHAT and CDR2 is FQNNGV. CDR3 bases: TGTGCCAGCAGCTCAGCGGGGGTATCCCAAGAGACCCAGTACTTC. Translation: CASSSAGVSQETQYF.

This clonotype was observed at least ten times. The chain is built from TRBV10-3 and TRBJ1-1, with 8 bases matching TRBD1. Germline CDR1 reads ENHRY; CDR2 reads SYGVKD. V dropped 6 bases and J dropped 7; count of bases not matched to a gene: 10. This CDR3 contains 14 residues. The CDR3 DNA follows: TGTGCCATCAGAGGCGACGCAGGGGGCTTTGAAGCTTTCTTT. It specifies CAIRGDAGGFEAFF.

This clonotype was counted only a few times. The gene calls are TRBV20-1 and TRBJ2-7; 9 positions match TRBD2. V shed 5 bases, J shed 3 bases, and the junction held 14 bases outside the gene matches. The germline CDR1 and CDR2 sequences are DFQATT and SNEGSKA (reference sequence). This CDR3 is 16 amino acids long. CDR3 in DNA: TGCAGTGCTGTGCCGATAGCTAGCGGGACCGTCTACGAGCAGTACTTC. It yields the protein CSAVPIASGTVYEQYF.

The V gene is TRBV28, the J gene TRBJ2-1; no clear D. The V and J ends lost 4 bases and 10 bases respectively, with 11 bases between them. The CDR3 is 12 amino acids. Germline V gene data show CDR1 as MDHEN and CDR2 as SYDVKM. CDR3 protein: CASSSQIFEQFF. DNA for the CDR3: TGTGCCAGCAGTTCGCAGATCTTCGAGCAGTTCTTC.

This clonotype was counted ten times or more. J is TRBJ2-3 and V is TRBV20-1; 7 nucleotides match TRBD2. J lost 7 bases, V lost 1 base, and 5 bases had no gene match. The germline gives CDR1 DFQATT, CDR2 SNEGSKA (reference sequence). The CDR3 consists of 13 residues. CDR3 sequence reads: CSARGGSGNTQYF. The CDR3 nucleotides are TGCAGTGCTAGAGGCGGGAGCGGGAATACGCAGTATTTT.

In this sample, this clonotype turned up many times. The gene calls are TRBV7-2 and TRBJ2-7; TRBD2 aligns across 15 bases. The germline CDR1 and CDR2 sequences are SGHTA and FQGNSA. The CDR3 is made up of 14 amino acids. Unmatched junction bases numbered 5, after V lost 8 bases and J lost 6 bases. The CDR3 loop is CASGLAGGSREQYF. DNA of the CDR3: TGTGCCAGCGGACTAGCGGGAGGGTCTCGCGAGCAGTACTTC.

The V call is TRBV4-2, the J call TRBJ1-5, with 9 bases that match TRBD1. V gave up 2 bases and J gave up 4 bases; unmatched junction bases: 6. There are 16 residues in the CDR3. From germline, CDR1 is LGHNA and CDR2 YNFKEQ. This CDR3 reads CASSQSGQGTNQPQHF. As DNA, the CDR3 is TGTGCCAGCAGCCAATCCGGACAGGGGACAAATCAGCCCCAGCATTTT.

In this sample, this clonotype turned up many times. The V call is TRBV5-5, the J call TRBJ1-2, with D maybe TRBD1 (5 bases). Trimming took 4 bases from V and 1 from J, leaving 8 bases between them. The CDR3 covers 13 residues. Germline lookup yields CDR1 SGHKS and CDR2 YYEKEE (reference sequence). The CDR3 here is CASSVTVNYGYTF. In DNA form, the CDR3 reads TGTGCCAGCAGCGTGACAGTTAACTATGGCTACACCTTC.

The table lists this clonotype with a few counts. The CDR3 region is CASSYREKETQYF. The CDR3 nucleotides read TGTGCCAGCAGCTATCGGGAGAAGGAGACCCAGTACTTC. The gene calls are TRBV3-1 and TRBJ2-5, with D maybe TRBD2 (6 bases). Trimming left V 5 bases short and J 5 bases short, with 12 bases between. Germline lookup yields CDR1 LGHDT and CDR2 YNNKEL (reference sequence). This CDR3 region has 13 residues.

J is TRBJ2-1 and V is TRBV28, with D uncertain. Trimming took off 3 bases at V and 9 bases at J, with 15 bases between the two ends. CDR3 length: 14 amino acids. Germline assignment: CDR1 MDHEN and CDR2 SYDVKM. The CDR3 bases are TGTGCCAGCAGTTTGTATAGAGGATCAGGTGAGCAGTTCTTC. It encodes CASSLYRGSGEQFF.

The chain is built from TRBV7-2 and TRBJ2-1; a weak D match, TRBD1 (6 bases). From germline, CDR1 is SGHTA and CDR2 FQGNSA. There are 15 residues in the CDR3. The germline V and J ends were trimmed by 6 bases and 3 bases, with 15 bases remaining between them. This chain's CDR3 is CASRKQGLSYNEQFF. The CDR3 DNA is TGTGCCAGCAGAAAACAGGGATTAAGCTACAATGAGCAGTTCTTC.

The gene calls are TRBV5-1 and TRBJ2-6; maybe TRBD1 (5 bases). The CDR3 has 15 amino acids. Germline CDR1 is SGHRS and CDR2 is YFSETQ. Trimming removed 2 bases from V and 9 bases from J, with 15 bases in between. Here the CDR3 DNA reads TGCGCCAGCAGCTTCGCAGGGCGAGATGGCAACGTCCTGACTTTC. Translating gives CASSFAGRDGNVLTF.

This clonotype was observed many times. The chain carries TRBV7-2 and TRBJ1-2; D possibly corresponds to TRBD1 (5 bases). V was cut by 8 bases and J by 7 bases, with 14 bases left in between. The germline V gene has CDR1 SGHTA and CDR2 FQGNSA. There are 12 residues in the CDR3. CDR3 residues: CASSTVKSGYTF. CDR3 coding DNA: TGTGCCAGCTCGACAGTGAAGAGTGGCTACACCTTC.

This clonotype was recorded many times. This chain uses TRBV11-3 with TRBJ2-2, with a weak D call TRBD2 (5 bases). V was pared by 4 bases and J by 7 bases, with 13 bases between. The CDR3 runs 14 residues. CDR1 is SGHNT and CDR2 is YENEEA in the germline V gene. The chain's CDR3 is CASSSSSSSGELFF. The CDR3 bases are TGTGCCAGCAGCTCTAGCAGTAGCAGCGGGGAGCTGTTTTTT. The variable domain in full, with the rest retrieved from reference TRBV11-3 and TRBJ2-2, is EAGVVQSPRYKIIEKKQPVAFWCNPISGHNTLYWYLQNLGQGPELLIRYENEEAVDDSQLPKDRFSAERLKGVDSTLKIQPAELGDSAVYLCASSSSSSSGELFFGEGSRLTVL.

This clonotype was observed a single time. The rearrangement joins TRBV20-1 to TRBJ2-7; weak D call: TRBD2 (5 bases). The germline V gene has CDR1 DFQATT and CDR2 SNEGSKA (reference sequence). The CDR3 loop spans 15 amino acids. V dropped 4 bases and J dropped 1 base, with 17 bases sitting between them. This CDR3 is CSAISSRGRSYEQYF. The DNA of the CDR3 is TGCAGTGCTATAAGTTCTAGAGGGCGGTCCTACGAGCAGTACTTC.

There are many counts of this clonotype. The V and J genes are TRBV7-2 and TRBJ2-6, with 8 positions matching TRBD1. Germline CDR1 is SGHTA and CDR2 is FQGNSA. The V gene end was trimmed by 5 bases and the J gene end by 2 bases; junction bases not matched to a gene: 8. The CDR3 totals 17 residues. CDR3: CASSLGQGATGANVLTF. CDR3 DNA sequence: TGTGCCAGCAGCCTCGGACAGGGAGCTACTGGGGCCAACGTCCTGACTTTC. Full variable domain (missing parts from reference TRBV7-2 and TRBJ2-6): GAGVSQSPSNKVTEKGKDVELRCDPISGHTALYWYRQSLGQGLEFLIYFQGNSAPDKSGLPSDRFSAERTGGSVSTLTIQRTQQEDSAVYLCASSLGQGATGANVLTFGAGSRLTVL.

In this sample, this clonotype turned up many times. The chain recombines TRBV11-3 with TRBJ2-2, with a weak D call TRBD2 (6 bases). Germline CDR1 reads SGHNT; CDR2 reads YENEEA. The CDR3 contains 17 residues. V dropped 5 bases and J dropped 0 bases, with 16 bases sitting between them. The CDR3 region is CASSPIGGIANTGELFF. The CDR3 nucleotides read TGTGCCAGCAGCCCAATTGGAGGGATTGCGAACACCGGGGAGCTGTTTTTT.

In regard to this clonotype: One junction end disagrees with the germline gene, perhaps due to a read error. The rearrangement joins TRBV28 to TRBJ2-1; 9 positions agree with TRBD2. The germline V gene has CDR1 MDHEN and CDR2 SYDVKM. The CDR3 spans 15 residues. CDR3 sequence: CACRTASGNLQEQFF. In nucleotides, the CDR3 is TGTGCCTGCAGGACTGCTAGCGGGAATTTGCAGGAGCAGTTCTTC.

This clonotype was seen ten or more times. V usage is TRBV28 and J usage is TRBJ2-5, with 14 bases lining up with TRBD2. CDR3 size: 15 residues. Germline CDR1 is MDHEN and CDR2 is SYDVKM. The V gene end was trimmed by 5 bases and the J gene end by 6 bases; junction bases not matched to a gene: 5. This CDR3 is CASSDRTSGRQTQYF. DNA for the CDR3: TGTGCCAGCAGTGACCGGACTAGCGGGAGGCAGACCCAGTACTTC.

This clonotype was counted many times. Here the CDR3 DNA reads TGTGCCAGTAGAACCGGGACGGCCATAGAAAAACTGTTTTTT. Amino acid sequence: CASRTGTAIEKLFF. The chain is built from TRBV12-3 or TRBV12-4 and TRBJ1-4; D possibly corresponds to TRBD1 (5 bases). The ends were cut back, 9 bases at V and 8 bases at J, with 19 bases in the middle. This CDR3 region has 14 residues.

The table lists this clonotype with many counts. The gene calls are TRBV28 and TRBJ2-7, with TRBD2 as a possible D gene (6 bases). Per the germline V gene, CDR1 is MDHEN and CDR2 is SYDVKM. This CDR3 is built from 15 residues. Trimming pared 4 bases from V and 1 base from J, leaving 14 bases between. CDR3 nucleotides: TGTGCCAGCAGTTCACATGGGACTGGTTCCTACGAGCAGTACTTC. Translating it yields CASSSHGTGSYEQYF.

In regard to this clonotype: A much larger clonotype is one base distant, so this may be a read error. J is TRBJ2-7 and V is TRBV12-3 or TRBV12-4, with D unclear. Trimming cost V 2 bases and J 7 bases, with 15 bases left between them. The CDR3 is 14 amino acids. CDR3: CASSLKALPNEQYF. The CDR3 coding sequence is TGTGCCAGCAGTTTAAAGGCCCTACCTAATGAGCAGTACTTC.

This clonotype was counted many times. V gene TRBV9 combines with J gene TRBJ1-1; D unresolved. Germline V CDR1 and CDR2: SGDLS, YYNGEE. Trimming removed 3 bases at V and 2 bases at J, with 11 bases between. CDR3 length: 14 residues. The CDR3 nucleotides are TGTGCCAGCAGCGGGACCGATACAAACACTGAAGCTTTCTTT. Residues: CASSGTDTNTEAFF. Together with reference TRBV9 and TRBJ1-1, the CDR3 gives the full variable domain: DSGVTQTPKHLITATGQRVTLRCSPRSGDLSVYWYQQSLDQGLQFLIQYYNGEERAKGNILERFSAQQFPDLHSELNLSSLELGDSALYFCASSGTDTNTEAFFGQGTRLTVV.

This clonotype was recorded a few times. The V and J genes are TRBV28 and TRBJ2-7, with 10 positions matching TRBD1. V gave up 6 bases and J gave up 4 bases; unmatched junction bases: 6. The CDR3 is 14 amino acids. CDR1 and CDR2 (germline): MDHEN, SYDVKM. Here the CDR3 DNA reads TGTGCCAGCAGCCGACAGGGGGCGCGATACGAGCAGTACTTC. This codes for CASSRQGARYEQYF.

This clonotype has just a few counts. This chain uses TRBV5-5 with TRBJ2-2, with TRBD1 matching 7 bases. With 4 bases clipped from V and 5 bases from J, the junction kept 14 bases outside the gene matches. Germline V gives CDR1 SGHKS, CDR2 YYEKEE (reference sequence). This CDR3 comprises 17 residues. The CDR3 sequence is CASSPQRGLVDTGELFF. Written as DNA, the CDR3 is TGTGCCAGCAGCCCGCAAAGGGGGCTAGTAGATACCGGGGAGCTGTTTTTT.

This clonotype was detected only a few times. The rearrangement links TRBV9 to TRBJ2-1; TRBD2 agrees at 11 bases. The CDR3 covers 16 residues. Germline CDR1 reads SGDLS; CDR2 reads YYNGEE. With 2 bases clipped from V and 5 bases from J, the junction kept 6 bases outside the gene matches. The chain's CDR3 is CASSVNSGRVHNEQFF. The CDR3 DNA follows: TGTGCCAGCAGCGTGAATAGCGGGAGGGTCCACAATGAGCAGTTCTTC.

The chain combines TRBV12-5 with TRBJ2-1, with 12 bases aligning to TRBD2. Germline V gives CDR1 LGHNT, CDR2 FRNRAP. The CDR3 is 16 amino acids. V shed 4 bases and J 1 base; nucleotides not matched to a gene: 2. The CDR3 DNA sequence: TGTGCTAGTGGTTACCTAGCGGGAGGGTCCTACAATGAGCAGTTCTTC. Protein sequence: CASGYLAGGSYNEQFF.

This clonotype came up many times. The chain combines TRBV20-1 with TRBJ2-7; TRBD2 agrees at 10 bases. Losses at the gene ends were 6 bases for V and 1 base for J; bases not matched to a gene: 12. Germline-derived CDR1 and CDR2 are DFQATT and SNEGSKA (reference sequence). There are 16 residues in the CDR3. The CDR3 DNA sequence: TGCAGTGCAAAGACACGGCTAGCGGGAGCATCCTACGAGCAGTACTTC. It codes for CSAKTRLAGASYEQYF.